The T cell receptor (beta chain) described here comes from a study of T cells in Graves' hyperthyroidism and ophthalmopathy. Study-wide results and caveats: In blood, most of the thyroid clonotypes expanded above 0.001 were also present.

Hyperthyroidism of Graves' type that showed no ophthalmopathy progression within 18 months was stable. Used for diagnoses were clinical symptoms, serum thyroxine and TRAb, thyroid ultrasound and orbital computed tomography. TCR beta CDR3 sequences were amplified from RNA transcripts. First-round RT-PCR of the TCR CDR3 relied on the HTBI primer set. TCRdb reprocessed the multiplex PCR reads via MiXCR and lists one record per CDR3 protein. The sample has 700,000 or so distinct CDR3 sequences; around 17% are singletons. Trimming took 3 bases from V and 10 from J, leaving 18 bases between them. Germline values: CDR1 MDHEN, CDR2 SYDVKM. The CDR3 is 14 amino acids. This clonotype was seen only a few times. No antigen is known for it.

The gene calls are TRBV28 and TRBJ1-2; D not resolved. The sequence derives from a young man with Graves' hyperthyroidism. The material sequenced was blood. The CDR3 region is CASSFVGKGLVYTF. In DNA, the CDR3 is TGTGCCAGCAGTTTTGTCGGGAAGGGTCTTGTCTACACCTTC.